The source of this T cell receptor beta chain is a study of T cell responses to AZD1222 COVID-19 vaccine. Using immunoSEQ multiplex PCR, the repertoire was profiled, and TCRdb retains in-frame clones only, with some absent. The data contain approximately 100,000 clones, 90% of them singletons. Turning to this clone: Its matching antigen is unknown.

With 4 bases clipped from V and 2 bases from J, the junction kept 8 bases outside the gene matches. Germline CDR1 and CDR2: LGHNA and YSLEER. The CDR3 is 16 residues long. Points from the study as a whole: Increased Spike-specific TCR breadth and depth were observed after two AZD1222 doses. Just a handful of AZD1222 recipients were seropositive at baseline.

Pooled samples include second doses given at about 4 or 12 weeks. The chain uses TRBV4-3 and TRBJ2-7, with TRBD1 matching 10 bases. Sample: peripheral blood, taken 28 days after the second AZD1222 dose. The clonotype was recovered from an adult who received the AZD1222 COVID-19 vaccine. The CDR3 protein is CASSLSGTGVTYEQYF. CDR3 DNA: TGCGCCAGCAGCCTATCCGGGACAGGGGTGACCTACGAGCAGTACTTC.